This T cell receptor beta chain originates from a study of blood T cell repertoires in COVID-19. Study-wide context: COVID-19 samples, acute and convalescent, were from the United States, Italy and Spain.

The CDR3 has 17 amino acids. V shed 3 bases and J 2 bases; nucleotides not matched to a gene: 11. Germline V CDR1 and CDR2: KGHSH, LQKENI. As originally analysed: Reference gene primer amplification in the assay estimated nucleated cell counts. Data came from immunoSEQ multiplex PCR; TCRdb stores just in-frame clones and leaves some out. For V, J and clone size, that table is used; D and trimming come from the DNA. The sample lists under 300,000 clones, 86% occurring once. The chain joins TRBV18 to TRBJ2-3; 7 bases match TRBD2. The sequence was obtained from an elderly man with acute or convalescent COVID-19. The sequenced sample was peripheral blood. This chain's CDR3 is CASSPSRSGTFTDTQYF. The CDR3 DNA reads TGTGCCAGCTCACCCAGTAGGAGCGGGACTTTCACAGATACGCAGTATTTT.